This TCR beta chain was retrieved from a study of cytomegalovirus exposure and HLA in healthy donors. In the study overall: Ancestry clustering placed 81% of a few hundred genotyped donors in the Caucasian-associated cluster.

PCR used 60 Vbeta primers and 13 Jbeta primers. Here immunoSEQ multiplex PCR was the method, and the copy in TCRdb shows in-frame clones only, minus some. This table holds some 160,000 clones, around 78% found once. The CDR3 sequence is 18 residues long. V trimming: 4 bases; J trimming: 0 bases; junction bases outside the gene matches: 11. The V gene's germline CDR1 is MNHNS and CDR2 SASEGT. The study, taken as a whole, reports: It was reportedly the case that the classifier diagnosed cytomegalovirus status with high specificity and sensitivity. Later analysis identified several of the most significant clusters that appeared linked to common viral pathogens.

In the case of this clone: The antigen is not known.

The sequence derives from a man aged 35-49 years in good health and CMV-seronegative. The chain is built from TRBV6-1 and TRBJ1-3; 8 bases align to TRBD1. The sequenced sample consisted of PBMCs. In DNA form, the CDR3 reads TGTGCCAGCAGTGTAAGGGTGACAGGGGTCATCTCTGGAAACACCATATATTTT. It specifies CASSVRVTGVISGNTIYF.